These T cell receptor beta chains were read from a single sample in a study of T cells in localized non-small cell lung cancer. Measured with immunoSEQ multiplex PCR; TCRdb has only the in-frame clones, and not every one. The sample includes roughly 48,000 clones, 70% to 85% of them seen just once. Sequenced here: peripheral blood, sampled before any cancer treatment. The receptors stem from a man aged 40 to 70 with stage I squamous cell lung carcinoma. Both conserved end residues are part of each CDR3. Each record gives: D gene, V gene, clone size, J gene, CDR3 DNA, CDR3 protein. A D gene is named only where the DNA matches it firmly. Clone size is shown for a subset of rows, as once, few, many or a class of expanded clone.

d_call: NA
v_call: TRBV5-1
clone_size: NA
j_call: TRBJ2-1
cdr3_nt: TGCGCCAGCAGCTTGGATTCGCCCTCTCGCAATGAGCAGTTCTTC
cdr3_aa: CASSLDSPSRNEQFF

d_call: NA
v_call: TRBV15
clone_size: NA
j_call: TRBJ2-5
cdr3_nt: TGTGCCACCAGCATGGGACCCCAAGAGACCCAGTACTTC
cdr3_aa: CATSMGPQETQYF

d_call: NA
v_call: TRBV6-1
clone_size: NA
j_call: TRBJ1-2
cdr3_nt: TGTGCCAGCAGCGTACAAAGTAGTGGCTACACCTTC
cdr3_aa: CASSVQSSGYTF

d_call: TRBD2
v_call: TRBV7-2
clone_size: NA
j_call: TRBJ2-5
cdr3_nt: TGTGCCAGCAGGCTCCTAGCGGGGGCCTCCCAAGAGACCCAGTACTTC
cdr3_aa: CASRLLAGASQETQYF

d_call: NA
v_call: TRBV5-4
clone_size: NA
j_call: TRBJ2-5
cdr3_nt: TGTGCCAGCAGCCTGACCGACTCGCTACAGTACTTC
cdr3_aa: CASSLTDSLQYF

d_call: TRBD1
v_call: TRBV12-5
clone_size: NA
j_call: TRBJ2-1
cdr3_nt: TGTGCTAGTGGTACCGGGACAGGGTCGGGTAGAGTACACAATGAGCAGTTCTTC
cdr3_aa: CASGTGTGSGRVHNEQFF

d_call: NA
v_call: TRBV30
clone_size: NA
j_call: TRBJ1-6
cdr3_nt: TGTGCCTGGAGACAGCTTAATTCACCCCTCCACTTT
cdr3_aa: CAWRQLNSPLHF

d_call: NA
v_call: TRBV11-2
clone_size: NA
j_call: TRBJ2-2
cdr3_nt: TGTGCCAGCAGCTCAACCCGGGGGCCCACCGGGGAGCTGTTTTTT
cdr3_aa: CASSSTRGPTGELFF

d_call: TRBD2
v_call: TRBV6-1
clone_size: NA
j_call: TRBJ2-7
cdr3_nt: TGTGCCAGCACACGGGATGGGACTAGTACAGACGAGCAGTACTTC
cdr3_aa: CASTRDGTSTDEQYF

d_call: TRBD1
v_call: TRBV30
clone_size: once
j_call: TRBJ1-1
cdr3_nt: TGTGCCTGGACCGGACAGGACCGAAATCTGGCTTTCTTT
cdr3_aa: CAWTGQDRNLAFF

d_call: NA
v_call: TRBV5-4
clone_size: NA
j_call: TRBJ1-4
cdr3_nt: TGTGCCAGCAGCTCTAATGAAAAACTGTTTTTT
cdr3_aa: CASSSNEKLFF

d_call: NA
v_call: TRBV6-1
clone_size: NA
j_call: TRBJ2-7
cdr3_nt: TGTGCCAGCAGTGAAATAGGGGGGTTCTACGAGCAGTACTTC
cdr3_aa: CASSEIGGFYEQYF

d_call: TRBD1
v_call: TRBV5-1
clone_size: NA
j_call: TRBJ2-7
cdr3_nt: TGCGCCAGCGCAGAGAGGACAGGGGGGTACGAGCAGTACTTC
cdr3_aa: CASAERTGGYEQYF